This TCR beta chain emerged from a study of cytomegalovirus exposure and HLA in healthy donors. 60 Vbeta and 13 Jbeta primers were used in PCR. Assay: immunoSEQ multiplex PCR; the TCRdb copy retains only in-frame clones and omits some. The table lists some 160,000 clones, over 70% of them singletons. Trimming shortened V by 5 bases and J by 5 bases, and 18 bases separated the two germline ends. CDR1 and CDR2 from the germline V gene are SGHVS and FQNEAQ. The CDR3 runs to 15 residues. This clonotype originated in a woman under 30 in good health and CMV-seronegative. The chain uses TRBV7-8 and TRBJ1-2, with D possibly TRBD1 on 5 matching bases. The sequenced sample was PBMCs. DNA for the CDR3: TGTGCCAGCAGCCCCCATGAGAGGGGACTATATGGCTACACCTTC. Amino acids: CASSPHERGLYGYTF.